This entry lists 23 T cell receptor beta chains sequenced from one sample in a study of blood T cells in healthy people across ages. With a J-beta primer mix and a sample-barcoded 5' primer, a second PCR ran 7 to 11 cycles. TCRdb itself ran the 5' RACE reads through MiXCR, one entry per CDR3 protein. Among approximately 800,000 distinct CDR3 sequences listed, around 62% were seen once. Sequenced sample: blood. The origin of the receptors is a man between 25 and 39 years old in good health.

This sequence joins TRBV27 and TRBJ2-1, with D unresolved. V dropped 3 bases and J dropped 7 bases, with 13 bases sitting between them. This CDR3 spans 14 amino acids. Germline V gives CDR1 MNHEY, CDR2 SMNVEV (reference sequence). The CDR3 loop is CASSLTPIGNEQFF. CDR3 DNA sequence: TGTGCCAGCAGTTTGACTCCGATCGGAAATGAGCAGTTCTTC.

DNA of the CDR3: TGTGCCAGCAGTTCCGTGGCAGGGGCTCGTAGACTCTCCTACGAGCAGTACTTC. This gives the protein CASSSVAGARRLSYEQYF. The chain uses TRBV28 and TRBJ2-7; D is perhaps TRBD1 (6 bases). The V gene's germline CDR1 is MDHEN and CDR2 SYDVKM. The CDR3 is made up of 18 amino acids. Trimming removed 4 bases at V and 0 bases at J, with 22 bases between.

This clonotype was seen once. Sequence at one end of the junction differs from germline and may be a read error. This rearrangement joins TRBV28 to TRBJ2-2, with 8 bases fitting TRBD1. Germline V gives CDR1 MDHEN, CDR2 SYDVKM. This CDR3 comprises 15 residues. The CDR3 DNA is TGTACCAGCAGAACAATGACAGGGGTCACCGGGGAGCTGTTTTTT. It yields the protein CTSRTMTGVTGELFF.

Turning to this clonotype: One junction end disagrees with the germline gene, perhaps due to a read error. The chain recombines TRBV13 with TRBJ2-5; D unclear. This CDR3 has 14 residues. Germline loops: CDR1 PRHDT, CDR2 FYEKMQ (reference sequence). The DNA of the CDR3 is TGTGCCAGCGGCTTATCCAGGCTTCCAGAGACCCAGTACTTC. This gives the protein CASGLSRLPETQYF.

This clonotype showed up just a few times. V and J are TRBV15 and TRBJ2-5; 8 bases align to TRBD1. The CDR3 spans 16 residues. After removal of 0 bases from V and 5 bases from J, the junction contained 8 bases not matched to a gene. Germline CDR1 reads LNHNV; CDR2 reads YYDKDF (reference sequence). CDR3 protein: CATSRDRATGVETQYF. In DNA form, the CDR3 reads TGTGCCACCAGCAGAGATAGGGCGACAGGGGTCGAGACCCAGTACTTC.

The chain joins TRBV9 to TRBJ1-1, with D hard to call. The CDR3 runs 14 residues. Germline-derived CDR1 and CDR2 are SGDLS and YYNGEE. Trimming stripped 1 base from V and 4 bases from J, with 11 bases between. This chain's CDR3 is CASSVQDQVTEAFF. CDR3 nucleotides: TGTGCCAGCAGCGTACAGGACCAGGTCACTGAAGCTTTCTTT.

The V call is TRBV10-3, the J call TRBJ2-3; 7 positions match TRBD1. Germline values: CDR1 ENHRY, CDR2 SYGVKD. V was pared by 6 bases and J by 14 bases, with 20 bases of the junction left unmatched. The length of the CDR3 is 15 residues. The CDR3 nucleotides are TGTGCCATCAGCGCCGGGATAACAGGGGACAGATACGCGTATTTT. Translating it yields CAISAGITGDRYAYF.

CDR3 nucleotides: TGTGCCATCAGTGACGACACTAGCAATCAGCCCCAGCATTTT. It codes for CAISDDTSNQPQHF. The chain links TRBV10-3 to TRBJ1-5; D gene uncertain. This CDR3 has 14 amino acids. The germline gives CDR1 ENHRY, CDR2 SYGVKD. The V gene lost 3 bases and the J gene lost 0 bases, with 6 bases spanning the gap.

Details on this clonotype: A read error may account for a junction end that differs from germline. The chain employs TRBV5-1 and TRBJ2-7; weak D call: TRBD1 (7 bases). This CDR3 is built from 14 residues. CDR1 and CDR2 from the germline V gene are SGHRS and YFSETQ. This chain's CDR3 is CASSGGTAHYKQYF. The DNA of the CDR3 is TGCGCCAGCAGCGGGGGGACAGCGCACTACAAGCAGTACTTC.

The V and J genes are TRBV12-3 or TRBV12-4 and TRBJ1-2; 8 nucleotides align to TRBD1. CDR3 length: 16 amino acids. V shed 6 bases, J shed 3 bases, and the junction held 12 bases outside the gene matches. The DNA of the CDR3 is TGTGCCAGCAGCCGATTGAACAGGGGGAGCTACTATGGCTACACCTTC. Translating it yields CASSRLNRGSYYGYTF.

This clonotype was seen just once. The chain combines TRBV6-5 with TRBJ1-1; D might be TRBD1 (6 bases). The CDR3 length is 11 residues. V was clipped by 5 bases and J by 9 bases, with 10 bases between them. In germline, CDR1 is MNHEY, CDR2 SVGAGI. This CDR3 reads CASSITGKAFF. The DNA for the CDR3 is TGTGCCAGCAGTATTACAGGGAAAGCTTTCTTT.

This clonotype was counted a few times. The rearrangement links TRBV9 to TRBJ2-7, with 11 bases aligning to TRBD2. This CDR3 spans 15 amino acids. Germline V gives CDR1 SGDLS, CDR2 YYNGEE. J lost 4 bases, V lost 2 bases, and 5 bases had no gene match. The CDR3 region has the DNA TGTGCCAGCAGCGTTGGGACTAGCGGAGTTTACGAGCAGTACTTC. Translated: CASSVGTSGVYEQYF.

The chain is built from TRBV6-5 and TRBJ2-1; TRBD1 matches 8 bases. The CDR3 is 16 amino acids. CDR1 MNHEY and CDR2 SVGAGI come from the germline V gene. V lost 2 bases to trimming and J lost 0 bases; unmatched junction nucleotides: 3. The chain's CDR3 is CASSYRDRGSYNEQFF. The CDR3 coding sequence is TGTGCCAGCAGTTACCGAGACAGGGGCTCCTACAATGAGCAGTTCTTC.

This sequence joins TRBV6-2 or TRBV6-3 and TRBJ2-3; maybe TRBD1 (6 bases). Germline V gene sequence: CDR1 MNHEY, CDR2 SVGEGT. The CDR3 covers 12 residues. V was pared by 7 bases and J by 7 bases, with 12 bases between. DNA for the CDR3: TGTGCCAGCACCGACAGGTCTCATACGCAGTATTTT. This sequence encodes CASTDRSHTQYF.

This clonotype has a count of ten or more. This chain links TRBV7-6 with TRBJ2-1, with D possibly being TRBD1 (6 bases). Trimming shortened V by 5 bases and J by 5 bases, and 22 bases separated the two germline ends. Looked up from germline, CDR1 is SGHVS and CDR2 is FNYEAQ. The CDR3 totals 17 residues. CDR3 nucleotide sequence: TGTGCCAGCAGCGTAGGGGTTTGGGACACCTCTCACAATGAGCAGTTCTTC. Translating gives CASSVGVWDTSHNEQFF.

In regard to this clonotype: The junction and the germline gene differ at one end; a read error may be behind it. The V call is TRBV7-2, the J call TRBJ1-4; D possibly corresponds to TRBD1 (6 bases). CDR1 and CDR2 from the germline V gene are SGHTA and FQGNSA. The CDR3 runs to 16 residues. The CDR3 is CVSSFSTGSGSEKLFF. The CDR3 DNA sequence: TGTGTCAGCAGCTTTTCCACAGGGTCAGGTAGTGAAAAACTGTTTTTT.

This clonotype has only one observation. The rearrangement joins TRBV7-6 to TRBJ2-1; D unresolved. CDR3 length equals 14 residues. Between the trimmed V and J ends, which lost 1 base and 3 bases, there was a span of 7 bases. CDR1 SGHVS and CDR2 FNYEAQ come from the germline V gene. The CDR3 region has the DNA TGTGCCAGCAGCTTAGTTGAGGACTACAATGAGCAGTTCTTC. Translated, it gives CASSLVEDYNEQFF.

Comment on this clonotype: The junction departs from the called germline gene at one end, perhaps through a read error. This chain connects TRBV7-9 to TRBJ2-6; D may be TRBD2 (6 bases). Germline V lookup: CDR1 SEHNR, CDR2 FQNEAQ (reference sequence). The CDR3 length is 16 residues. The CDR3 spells CASSLGAGSGANVLTF. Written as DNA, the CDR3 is TGCGCCAGCAGCTTAGGGGCGGGATCTGGGGCCAACGTCCTGACTTTC.

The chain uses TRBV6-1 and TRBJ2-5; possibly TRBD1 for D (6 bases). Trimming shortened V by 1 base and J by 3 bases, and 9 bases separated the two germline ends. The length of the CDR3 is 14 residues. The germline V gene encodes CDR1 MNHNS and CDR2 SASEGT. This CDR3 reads CASSEEGVKETQYF. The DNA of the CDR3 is TGTGCCAGCAGTGAAGAGGGGGTTAAAGAGACCCAGTACTTC.

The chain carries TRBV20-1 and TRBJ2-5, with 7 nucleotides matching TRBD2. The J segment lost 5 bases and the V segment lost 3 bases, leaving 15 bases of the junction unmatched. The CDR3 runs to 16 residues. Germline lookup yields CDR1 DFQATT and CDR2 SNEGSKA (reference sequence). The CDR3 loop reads CSASPPGSGVSETQYF. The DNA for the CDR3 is TGCAGTGCTAGCCCCCCGGGCAGCGGGGTATCGGAGACCCAGTACTTC.

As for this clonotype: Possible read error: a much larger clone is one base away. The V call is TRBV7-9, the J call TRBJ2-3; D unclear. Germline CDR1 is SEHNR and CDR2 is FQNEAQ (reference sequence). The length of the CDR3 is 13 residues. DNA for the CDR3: TGTGCCAGCAGCGAGATTAGCACAGATGCGCAGTATTTT. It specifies CASSEISTDAQYF.

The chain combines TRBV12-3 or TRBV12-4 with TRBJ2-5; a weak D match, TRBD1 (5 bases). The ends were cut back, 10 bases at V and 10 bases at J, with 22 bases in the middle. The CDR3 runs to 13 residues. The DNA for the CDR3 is TGTGCCAACACTGAAGACAGTCTCTCAGACCAGTACTTC. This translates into CANTEDSLSDQYF.

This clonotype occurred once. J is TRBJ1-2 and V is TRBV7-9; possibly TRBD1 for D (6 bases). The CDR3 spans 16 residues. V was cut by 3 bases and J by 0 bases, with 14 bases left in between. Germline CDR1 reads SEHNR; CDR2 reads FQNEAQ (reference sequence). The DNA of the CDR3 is TGTGCCAGCAGCTTTCCTCCAGGGGTTACTAACTATGGCTACACCTTC. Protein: CASSFPPGVTNYGYTF.